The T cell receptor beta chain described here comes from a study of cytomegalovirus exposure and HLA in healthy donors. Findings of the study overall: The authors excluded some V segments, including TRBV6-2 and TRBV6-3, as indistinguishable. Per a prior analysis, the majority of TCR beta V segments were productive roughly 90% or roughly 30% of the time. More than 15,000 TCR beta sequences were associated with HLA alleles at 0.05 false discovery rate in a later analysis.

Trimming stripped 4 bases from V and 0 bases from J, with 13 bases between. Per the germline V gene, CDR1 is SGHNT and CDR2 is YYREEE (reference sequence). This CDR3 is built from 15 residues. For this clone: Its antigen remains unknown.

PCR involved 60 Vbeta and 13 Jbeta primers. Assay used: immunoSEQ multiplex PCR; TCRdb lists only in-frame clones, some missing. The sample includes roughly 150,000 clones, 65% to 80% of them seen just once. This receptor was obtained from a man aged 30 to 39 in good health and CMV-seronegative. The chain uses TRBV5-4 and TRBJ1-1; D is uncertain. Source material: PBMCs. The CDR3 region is CASSPVSGMNTEAFF. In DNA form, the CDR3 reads TGTGCCAGCAGCCCTGTTTCAGGTATGAACACTGAAGCTTTCTTT.